This TCR beta chain was found in a study of cytomegalovirus exposure and HLA in healthy donors. Study-wide results and limits: Judged likely to be a sequencing artifact was a cluster of highly shared sequence variants.

Points on this clone: Its antigen remains unknown.

13 Jbeta primers and 60 Vbeta primers were used for the PCR. Some clones are missing from TCRdb's copy, which holds only in-frame ones; the method was immunoSEQ multiplex PCR. The table lists approximately 140,000 clones, with about 2.2% in the top ten. The CDR3 loop spans 15 amino acids. Germline V CDR1 and CDR2: SGHDT, YYEEEE. V lost 0 bases, J lost 1 base, and 1 base stayed unmatched. Material for sequencing was PBMCs. The origin of this receptor is a woman between 18 and 30 years old in good health and CMV-seronegative. The chain employs TRBV5-6 and TRBJ2-3; 8 bases are shared with TRBD1. CDR3 in DNA: TGTGCCAGCAGCTTGGTGGGACAGGGCACAGATACGCAGTATTTT. Its translation: CASSLVGQGTDTQYF.